These 3 T cell receptor beta chains originate from one sample sequenced in a study of cytotoxic CD8 clonotypes in ibrutinib-treated CLL. The repertoire was sequenced with immunoSEQ multiplex PCR; TCRdb's copy has only in-frame clones and lacks some. The profile shows some 200,000 clones, approximately 79% of them singletons. This specimen was PBMCs, taken after 12 months of ibrutinib treatment. The source is a human donor with chronic lymphocytic leukemia.

The chain couples TRBV5-6 to TRBJ2-1, with TRBD2 matching 7 bases. This CDR3 has 16 amino acids. With 0 bases clipped from V and 13 bases from J, the junction kept 16 bases outside the gene matches. CDR1 and CDR2 from the germline V gene are SGHDT and YYEEEE. The CDR3 bases are TGTGCCAGCAGCTTGGACTCTAGCGGAAGAAATATGGACCAGTTCTTC. It is translated as CASSLDSSGRNMDQFF.

This clone was recorded a few times. The chain recombines TRBV11-2 with TRBJ2-7; 8 bases match TRBD2. The CDR3 is made up of 14 amino acids. Per the germline V gene, CDR1 is SGHAT and CDR2 is FQNNGV. V gave up 1 base and J gave up 4 bases; unmatched junction bases: 3. The CDR3 coding sequence is TGTGCCAGCAGCTTAGTACGGGAGGGGTACGAGCAGTACTTC. This codes for CASSLVREGYEQYF.

V is TRBV2 and J is TRBJ2-2; 7 nucleotides agree with TRBD2. J gave up 1 base and V 10 bases, and 12 bases lay outside the gene matches. The CDR3 contains 16 residues. The germline CDR1 and CDR2 sequences are SNHLY and FYNNEI. Here the CDR3 DNA reads TGTGCCACCTCCAGGGAGGGCAGGAGGAACACCGGGGAGCTGTTTTTT. Translated, it gives CATSREGRRNTGELFF.